This record looks at one TCR beta chain sequence and its context. This receptor's antigen is unknown. One junction end disagrees with the germline gene, perhaps due to a read error. Genomic DNA was extracted from sorted cells for sequencing of the TCRbeta CDR3 region. The immunoSEQ Assay was used to sequence the TCRbeta CDR3 regions. The table comes from immuneACCESS by way of TCRdb, which keeps in-frame sequences with V and J called. Part of the clones is missing from these tables; in studies checked, under half for an unresolved V gene and the rest for unknown reasons. Recorded for this sample are tens of thousands of clones; 70% to 90% of them occurred a single time. The top ten hold approximately 6.5% of the sample. The sample originates from a study of OX40 agonist ivuxolimab in advanced cancers. About the full investigation: The costimulatory receptor OX40 (CD134) was targeted by ivuxolimab, a fully human IgG2 agonistic monoclonal antibody. Intravenous ivuxolimab was administered to patients every 2 weeks at six dose levels: 0.01, 0.1, 0.3, 1.5, 3 and 10 mg/kg. Among the 52 dose-escalation patients, some 19 had hepatocellular carcinoma, some 15 melanoma, 9 renal cell carcinoma and 9 head and neck cancer. In the dose-escalation cohort, 82.7% of patients were male, and the mean age was approximately 55 years, with a range of about 23 to 80. Patients were allowed to have had prior anti-PD-1, anti-PD-L1 or anti-CTLA-4 therapy, and 40% of the dose-escalation patients had been treated with checkpoint inhibitors. Partial responses occurred in three dose-escalation patients, of whom one had hepatocellular carcinoma and two had cutaneous melanoma. Peripheral TCRbeta sequencing aimed to test whether ivuxolimab altered TCR sequence diversity and caused clonal T-cell expansion. The monotherapy dose-escalation portion (N of about 57 patients) of the phase I ivuxolimab trial is reported in the paper. Study-wide conclusions, independent of this receptor: The antigen specificity of the clonally expanded peripheral T cells was not determined. After ivuxolimab, expanded clones were on average more numerous among CD8+ T cells than among CD4+ T cells. At doses of 0.1 to 3.0 mg/kg, clonal expansion of both CD4+ and CD8+ T cells in blood was seen between baseline and week 6. Partial responders in the 0.1-3.0 mg/kg groups had among the lowest normalized peripheral clonal expansion, especially among CD8+ T cells. Low levels of normalized T-cell clonal expansion were also shown by some nonresponding patients.

Patients with a history of autoimmune disease or receiving systemic immunosuppression were excluded from the trial. Peripheral blood for TCR sequencing was drawn from every dose cohort at baseline, at cycle 4 day 1 and at cycle 7 day 1. The samples were taken from a phase I, first-in-human, multicenter, open-label dose-escalation trial of ivuxolimab. Adults with locally advanced or metastatic melanoma, renal cell carcinoma, hepatocellular carcinoma or head and neck squamous cell carcinoma were enrolled in the trial. Before TCR sequencing, CD4+ T cells and CD8+ T cells from peripheral blood were sorted into separate populations. From its cysteine to its phenylalanine, the CDR3 spans 10 amino acids. Just CDR3 DNA is preserved here, 30 bases in frame from base 1. The germline V gene provides CDR1 SNHLY and CDR2 FYNNEI.

The clonotype was recovered from an adult with an advanced solid tumor such as melanoma, head and neck, liver or kidney cancer. This sample comprised CD4+ or CD8+ T cells sorted from blood, obtained in a trial of the OX40 agonist ivuxolimab. The chain is encoded by TRBV2 joined to TRBJ2-1; the D gene is perhaps TRBD2, on 5 matching bases. Here is the DNA: TGTGCCAGCAGTGAGAGGGATGTGGTCTTC. It is translated as CASSERDVVF. With the portions outside the CDR3 filled from the reference TRBV2 and TRBJ2-1 genes, the complete variable region becomes EPEVTQTPSHQVTQMGQEVILRCVPISNHLYFYWYRQILGQKVEFLVSFYNNEISEKSEIFDDQFSVERPDGSNFTLKIRSTKLEDSAMYFCASSERDVVFGPGTRLTVL.